This T cell receptor beta chain emerged from a study of T cell clones after liver transplantation. At the level of the study: Tolerance: complete withdrawal held at least one year, liver enzymes staying within twice normal.

This CDR3 comprises 14 residues. The ends lost 8 bases at V and 9 bases at J; junction bases unmatched: 8. Germline loops: CDR1 MNHEY, CDR2 SMNVEV (reference sequence). Data came from immunoSEQ multiplex PCR; TCRdb stores just in-frame clones and leaves some out. The table records roughly 6,100 clones, 81% of them present only once. In this sample, this clone turned up a few times. The sequenced sample was CD8+ T cells from blood, obtained before liver transplant. This receptor was identified in a human donor who received a liver transplant. The genes are TRBV27 and TRBJ1-6, with 9 bases matching TRBD1. The CDR3 protein is CASQTGTGSSPLHF. CDR3 bases: TGTGCCAGCCAAACCGGGACAGGGAGTTCACCCCTCCACTTT.